Presented here are 22 T cell receptor beta chains from one specimen sequenced in a study of T cells after yellow fever vaccination. TCRdb processed the 5' RACE reads anew with MiXCR; each CDR3 protein has one entry. The sample has about 150,000 distinct CDR3 sequences; about 7% are singletons. Sequenced here: CD4+ T cells sorted from PBMCs, sampled 10 days after the yellow fever booster vaccination. These receptors were collected from a man younger than 40 who received the YFV17D yellow fever vaccine.

CDR3 protein: CATSRDKWEETQYF. The CDR3 region has the DNA TGTGCCACCAGCAGAGATAAGTGGGAGGAGACCCAGTACTTC. The chain joins TRBV15 to TRBJ2-5; D is possibly TRBD2 (5 bases). Trimming removed 0 bases from V and 5 bases from J, with 10 bases in between. The CDR3 totals 14 residues. CDR1 is LNHNV, CDR2 YYDKDF, per germline (reference sequence).

This clonotype has a count of ten or more. V is TRBV18 and J is TRBJ2-1, with unresolved D. CDR3 size: 16 residues. Trimming cost V 1 base and J 0 bases, with 10 bases left between them. Per germline, CDR1 KGHSH and CDR2 LQKENI. The CDR3 protein is CASSPRQHSSYNEQFF. The DNA for the CDR3 is TGTGCCAGCTCACCACGGCAGCACAGCTCCTACAATGAGCAGTTCTTC.

This clonotype was counted ten times or more. The V gene is TRBV12-3 or TRBV12-4, the J gene TRBJ2-6; no clear D gene. The CDR3 is 15 residues long. V lost 5 bases and J 0 bases, leaving 8 bases between the germline ends. The CDR3, as DNA: TGTGCCAGCAGTCGGCTCGGCTCTGGGGCCAACGTCCTGACTTTC. Translating gives CASSRLGSGANVLTF.

The table lists this clonotype with many counts. The V call is TRBV18, the J call TRBJ2-7; 8 bases are a match to TRBD2. The V gene's germline CDR1 is KGHSH and CDR2 LQKENI. V gave up 3 bases and J gave up 2 bases; unmatched junction bases: 6. This CDR3 has 15 residues. The CDR3 DNA follows: TGTGCCAGCTCACCGAGCGGGAGTTTTACCTACGAGCAGTACTTC. As protein: CASSPSGSFTYEQYF.

The V call is TRBV6-5, the J call TRBJ1-2, with 9 positions matching TRBD1. V shed 4 bases and J 2 bases; nucleotides not matched to a gene: 5. This CDR3 has 15 residues. Germline assignment: CDR1 MNHEY and CDR2 SVGAGI. CDR3 DNA sequence: TGTGCCAGCAGTTCACCGGGACAGGGAAACTATGGCTACACCTTC. Translating gives CASSSPGQGNYGYTF.

In this sample, this clonotype turned up many times. The V gene is TRBV25-1, the J gene TRBJ2-1; either TRBD1 or TRBD2 may supply D (5 bases each). V gave up 4 bases and J gave up 9 bases, with 13 bases separating them. Per germline, CDR1 MGHDK and CDR2 SYGVNS. The CDR3 has 13 residues. The CDR3 bases are TGTGCCAGCAGTGGGTACAGGAGCGGTGAGCAGTTCTTC. It is translated as CASSGYRSGEQFF.

This clonotype was recorded many times. This rearrangement joins TRBV5-1 to TRBJ2-3; 7 bases are shared with TRBD2. V lost 7 bases, J lost 4 bases, and 12 bases stayed unmatched. Germline values: CDR1 SGHRS, CDR2 YFSETQ. This CDR3 contains 15 residues. CDR3 bases: TGCGCCAGCTATAGTACTAGCGACCTAGCAGATACGCAGTATTTT. This encodes CASYSTSDLADTQYF.

This clonotype was counted at least ten times. The rearrangement uses TRBV5-1 and TRBJ2-1; 9 nucleotides line up with TRBD1. Germline V gives CDR1 SGHRS, CDR2 YFSETQ. Trimming removed 4 bases from V and 10 bases from J; junction bases left unmatched: 6. CDR3 length: 13 residues. CDR3 coding DNA: TGCGCCAGCAGCCCGGGACAGGGTTACGAGCAGTTCTTC. Translated, it gives CASSPGQGYEQFF.

The chain joins TRBV12-3 or TRBV12-4 to TRBJ2-2, with TRBD2 identical over 7 bases. V lost 4 bases, J lost 5 bases, and 10 bases stayed unmatched. This CDR3 region has 16 residues. CDR3 bases: TGTGCCAGCAGTTATCGTGGCAGCGGGAAAACCGGGGAGCTGTTTTTT. Its protein product is CASSYRGSGKTGELFF.

For this clonotype: One end of the junction does not line up with germline, which may come from a read error. This chain joins TRBV18 and TRBJ2-1, with D possibly TRBD1 on 6 matching bases. This CDR3 comprises 15 residues. The germline V gene encodes CDR1 KGHSH and CDR2 LQKENI. CDR3 nucleotides: TGTCCCAGCTCACCATTGGCAGGGGAATACAATGAGCAGTTCTTC. Its protein product is CPSSPLAGEYNEQFF.

This clonotype appeared many times. The chain recombines TRBV6-6 with TRBJ2-2; either TRBD1 or TRBD2 may supply D (5 bases each). CDR1 is MNHNY, CDR2 SVGAGI, per germline (reference sequence). This CDR3 comprises 13 residues. Trimming removed 5 bases from V and 14 bases from J, with 18 bases in between. DNA of the CDR3: TGTGCCAGCAGTGCCTCCGGGACCCCGAGCCTGTTTTTT. This gives the protein CASSASGTPSLFF.

This clonotype has a count of ten or more. The chain couples TRBV5-4 to TRBJ2-3; 10 nucleotides line up with TRBD2. Germline lookup yields CDR1 SGHNT and CDR2 YYREEE (reference sequence). V was clipped by 2 bases and J by 4 bases; unmatched bases: 1. The CDR3 contains 14 residues. The CDR3 sequence: CASSLGTSADTQYF. CDR3 nucleotides: TGTGCCAGCAGCTTAGGGACTAGCGCAGATACGCAGTATTTT.

This clonotype turned up a few times. V usage is TRBV7-2 and J usage is TRBJ2-7; D call uncertain. V lost 8 bases to trimming and J lost 3 bases, with 14 bases between them. This CDR3 is built from 13 residues. The V gene's germline CDR1 is SGHTA and CDR2 FQGNSA. The CDR3 protein is CASSYPPGYEQYF. For the CDR3, the DNA is TGTGCCAGCTCTTACCCACCCGGCTACGAGCAGTACTTC.

This clonotype was found a few times. The chain combines TRBV29-1 with TRBJ1-1; the match to TRBD1 covers 9 bases. The CDR3 is 13 amino acids. V was clipped by 5 bases and J by 4 bases; unmatched bases: 5. Germline CDR1 and CDR2: SQVTM and ANQGSEA. In nucleotides, the CDR3 is TGCAGCGTTCTACAGGGGGCGGGCACTGAAGCTTTCTTT. Amino acids: CSVLQGAGTEAFF.

Many counts were recorded for this clonotype. The chain recombines TRBV5-1 with TRBJ1-2, with a tentative D call TRBD1 (5 bases). Trimming removed 0 bases at V and 0 bases at J, with 9 bases between. Germline CDR1 SGHRS, CDR2 YFSETQ. This CDR3 is 15 amino acids long. The CDR3 is CASSLETASNYGYTF. The CDR3 region has the DNA TGCGCCAGCAGCTTGGAGACAGCTTCTAACTATGGCTACACCTTC.

This clonotype turned up a few times. The rearrangement joins TRBV20-1 to TRBJ2-7; D is unclear. V was clipped by 5 bases and J by 5 bases, with 10 bases between them. The CDR3 spans 11 residues. In germline, CDR1 is DFQATT, CDR2 SNEGSKA (reference sequence). The CDR3 spells CSAPGPNEQYF. The CDR3 nucleotides are TGCAGTGCTCCAGGCCCAAACGAGCAGTACTTC.

This clonotype was seen more than once but under ten times. This chain joins TRBV7-2 and TRBJ1-4; D is perhaps TRBD1 (6 bases). V lost 4 bases and J 7 bases, leaving 13 bases between the germline ends. CDR1 and CDR2 (germline): SGHTA, FQGNSA. There are 14 residues in the CDR3. In DNA form, the CDR3 reads TGTGCCAGCAGCTCCAGGGTAGGGGGTGAAAAACTGTTTTTT. This encodes CASSSRVGGEKLFF.

This clonotype has a count of ten or more. The chain combines TRBV11-2 with TRBJ2-7; D is uncertain. The V end lost 2 bases, the J end lost 3 bases, and 26 bases lay between the germline ends. The germline CDR1 and CDR2 sequences are SGHAT and FQNNGV. The CDR3 covers 19 residues. The CDR3 protein is CASSLSPSPTSVKIYEQYF. CDR3 bases: TGTGCCAGCAGCTTATCCCCGAGTCCCACCTCCGTTAAGATCTACGAGCAGTACTTC. Full variable domain (outside the CDR3, taken from reference TRBV11-2 and TRBJ2-7): EAGVAQSPRYKIIEKRQSVAFWCNPISGHATLYWYQQILGQGPKLLIQFQNNGVVDDSQLPKDRFSAERLKGVDSTLKIQPAKLEDSAVYLCASSLSPSPTSVKIYEQYFGPGTRLTVT.

This clonotype was picked up many times. The chain joins TRBV20-1 to TRBJ1-1; D is undetermined. The CDR3 length is 13 residues. Germline-derived CDR1 and CDR2 are DFQATT and SNEGSKA (reference sequence). The ends were cut back, 6 bases at V and 4 bases at J, with 15 bases in the middle. The CDR3 sequence is CSAAALRITEAFF. CDR3 sequence (DNA): TGCAGTGCCGCGGCGCTTAGAATCACTGAAGCTTTCTTT.

This clonotype was detected ten times or more. The genes are TRBV7-3 and TRBJ2-1; TRBD2 might be the D (6 bases). Germline values: CDR1 SGHTA, CDR2 FQGTGA. This CDR3 has 14 amino acids. Trimming stripped 0 bases from V and 5 bases from J, with 8 bases between. CDR3 protein: CASSLTGTDNEQFF. CDR3 in DNA: TGTGCCAGCAGCTTAACCGGGACTGACAATGAGCAGTTCTTC.

Many counts were recorded for this clonotype. V gene TRBV7-2 combines with J gene TRBJ2-1; D is unclear. CDR1 and CDR2 from the germline V gene are SGHTA and FQGNSA. This CDR3 is built from 12 residues. V was shortened by 2 bases and J by 10 bases, with 9 bases between the two germline ends. This CDR3 is CASSLTRVEQFF. CDR3 sequence (DNA): TGTGCCAGCAGCTTAACCCGCGTGGAGCAGTTCTTC.

This clonotype showed up many times. The chain joins TRBV29-1 to TRBJ2-3; TRBD1 agrees at 7 bases. CDR3 size: 13 residues. The germline gives CDR1 SQVTM, CDR2 ANQGSEA. Unmatched junction bases numbered 6, after V lost 7 bases and J lost 2 bases. CDR3 region: CSGTGQNTDTQYF. The DNA for the CDR3 is TGCAGCGGGACAGGACAGAACACAGATACGCAGTATTTT.